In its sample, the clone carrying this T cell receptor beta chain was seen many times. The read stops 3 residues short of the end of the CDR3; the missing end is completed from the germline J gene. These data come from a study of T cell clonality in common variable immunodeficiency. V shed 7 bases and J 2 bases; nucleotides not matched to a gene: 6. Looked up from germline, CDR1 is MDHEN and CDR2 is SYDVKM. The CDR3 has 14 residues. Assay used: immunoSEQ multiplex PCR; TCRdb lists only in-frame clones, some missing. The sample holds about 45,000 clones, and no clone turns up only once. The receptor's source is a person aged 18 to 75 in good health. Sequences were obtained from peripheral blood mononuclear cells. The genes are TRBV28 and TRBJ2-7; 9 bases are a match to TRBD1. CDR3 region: CASTRDRVTYEQYF. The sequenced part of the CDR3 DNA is TGTGCCAGCACTCGGGACAGGGTAACCTACGAG.